These 30 T cell receptor beta chains originate from one sample sequenced in a study of cytomegalovirus exposure and HLA in healthy donors. The PCR ran on 60 Vbeta and 13 Jbeta primers. TCRdb keeps only in-frame clones here, not all; method: immunoSEQ multiplex PCR. The sample holds over 45,000 clones. Sample: PBMCs. All receptors come from a woman between 35 and 50 years old in good health and CMV-seronegative.

The genes are TRBV6-1 and TRBJ1-2; no reliable D call. Germline values: CDR1 MNHNS, CDR2 SASEGT. The CDR3 extends over 13 amino acids. V was clipped by 1 base and J by 2 bases, with 5 bases between them. The CDR3 nucleotides are TGTGCCAGCAGTGAAGGTCCGAACTATGGCTACACCTTC. This translates into CASSEGPNYGYTF.

The gene calls are TRBV9 and TRBJ1-4, with D perhaps TRBD1 (6 bases). Germline lookup yields CDR1 SGDLS and CDR2 YYNGEE. Trimming pared 0 bases from V and 6 bases from J, leaving 12 bases between. This CDR3 spans 15 amino acids. CDR3 in amino acids: CASSVATGGHEKLFF. DNA for the CDR3: TGTGCCAGCAGCGTAGCTACGGGGGGGCATGAAAAACTGTTTTTT.

The chain uses TRBV9 and TRBJ1-1; D call uncertain. V was pared by 0 bases and J by 2 bases, with 11 bases between. Germline V gene data show CDR1 as SGDLS and CDR2 as YYNGEE. This CDR3 spans 15 amino acids. This chain's CDR3 is CASSVGAEFNTEAFF. In nucleotides, the CDR3 is TGTGCCAGCAGCGTAGGGGCAGAATTCAACACTGAAGCTTTCTTT.

This chain links TRBV9 with TRBJ2-7, with TRBD2 matching 10 bases. The CDR3 loop spans 16 amino acids. Per the germline V gene, CDR1 is SGDLS and CDR2 is YYNGEE. After removal of 0 bases from V and 3 bases from J, the junction contained 6 bases not matched to a gene. DNA of the CDR3: TGTGCCAGCAGCGTAGGGCCTAGCGGGAGAGGCTACGAGCAGTACTTC. Translated: CASSVGPSGRGYEQYF.

The chain recombines TRBV18 with TRBJ2-3; 9 bases agree with TRBD2. The CDR3 sequence is 15 residues long. Per the germline V gene, CDR1 is KGHSH and CDR2 is LQKENI. With V trimmed by 2 bases and J by 0 bases, 0 bases remained unmatched. CDR3 bases: TGTGCCAGCTCACCAAGCGGGGGGAGCACAGATACGCAGTATTTT. Its protein is CASSPSGGSTDTQYF.

The chain uses TRBV28 and TRBJ2-1; 10 nucleotides agree with TRBD2. This CDR3 has 17 amino acids. Germline loops: CDR1 MDHEN, CDR2 SYDVKM. The ends lost 10 bases at V and 2 bases at J; junction bases unmatched: 14. CDR3 sequence reads: CATWWSGGAGAYNEQFF. CDR3 DNA: TGTGCCACCTGGTGGAGCGGGGGGGCCGGGGCCTACAATGAGCAGTTCTTC.

V gene TRBV7-9 combines with J gene TRBJ1-5, with D uncertain. Per the germline V gene, CDR1 is SEHNR and CDR2 is FQNEAQ (reference sequence). The germline V and J ends were trimmed by 11 bases and 1 base, with 18 bases remaining between them. This CDR3 region has 15 residues. CDR3 in DNA: TGTGCCTGCGGAATCGGGTCAGTGAGCAATCAGCCCCAGCATTTT. The encoded protein is CACGIGSVSNQPQHF.

V is TRBV15 and J is TRBJ1-2; 9 bases agree with TRBD1. With 8 bases clipped from V and 9 bases from J, the junction kept 10 bases outside the gene matches. The V gene's germline CDR1 is LNHNV and CDR2 YYDKDF (reference sequence). CDR3 length: 13 amino acids. CDR3 in amino acids: CATSGTGSSRYTF. The CDR3 DNA is TGTGCCACCTCCGGGACAGGGTCTTCTCGCTACACCTTC.

The chain combines TRBV7-6 with TRBJ1-2; 8 bases line up with TRBD1. V lost 5 bases and J lost 5; bases outside the gene matches: 7. The CDR3 covers 14 residues. Germline V gene lookup returns CDR1 SGHVS and CDR2 FNYEAQ. DNA for the CDR3: TGTGCCAGCAGCCCACCAGGGGGCGGGTATGGCTACACCTTC. Its translation is CASSPPGGGYGYTF.

V and J are TRBV5-1 and TRBJ1-2, with a possible D match to TRBD1 (6 bases). This CDR3 region has 13 residues. Germline V CDR1 and CDR2: SGHRS, YFSETQ. Trimming removed 1 base from V and 7 bases from J, with 11 bases in between. The CDR3 region has the DNA TGCGCCAGCAGCTTGTCAGGGGAGGGTGGCTACACCTTC. It yields the protein CASSLSGEGGYTF.

The chain employs TRBV5-1 and TRBJ2-2; 9 bases map to TRBD2. The CDR3 loop spans 16 amino acids. The ends lost 1 base at V and 3 bases at J; junction bases unmatched: 4. Germline loops: CDR1 SGHRS, CDR2 YFSETQ. This CDR3 is CASSLRLADDTGELFF. The CDR3 DNA follows: TGCGCCAGCAGCTTGCGACTAGCGGATGACACCGGGGAGCTGTTTTTT. The variable domain in full, with the rest retrieved from reference TRBV5-1 and TRBJ2-2, is KAGVTQTPRYLIKTRGQQVTLSCSPISGHRSVSWYQQTPGQGLQFLFEYFSETQRNKGNFPGRFSGRQFSNSRSEMNVSTLELGDSALYLCASSLRLADDTGELFFGEGSRLTVL.

The V gene is TRBV29-1, the J gene TRBJ2-7, with 9 bases that match TRBD2. CDR1 and CDR2 (germline): SQVTM, ANQGSEA. The V and J ends lost 4 bases and 5 bases, in that order; junction bases with no gene match: 9. CDR3 size: 14 residues. The CDR3 protein is CSVGVSGRFDEQYF. The CDR3 nucleotides read TGCAGCGTTGGTGTTAGCGGGAGATTCGACGAGCAGTACTTC.

In regard to this clone: One junction end disagrees with the germline gene, perhaps due to a read error. The CDR3 region is CAIASGHSTDKQYF. DNA of the CDR3: TGTGCCATAGCTAGCGGGCATAGCACAGATAAGCAGTATTTT. The V gene is TRBV30, the J gene TRBJ2-3; 8 positions agree with TRBD2. This CDR3 comprises 14 residues. Germline V gene data show CDR1 as GTSNPN and CDR2 as SVGIG (reference sequence).

The chain joins TRBV5-3 to TRBJ1-5; 9 bases are shared with TRBD1. TRBV5-3 is an ORF; its function is uncertain. The CDR3 consists of 14 residues. V shed 5 bases and J 3 bases; nucleotides not matched to a gene: 3. CDR3 region: CARRGQGSNQPQHF. As DNA, the CDR3 is TGTGCCAGAAGGGGACAGGGTTCCAATCAGCCCCAGCATTTT.

As for this clone: A junction boundary mismatches the germline segment, possibly from a read error. The rearrangement joins TRBV5-1 to TRBJ2-5, with TRBD2 identical over 14 bases. Germline V gene sequence: CDR1 SGHRS, CDR2 YFSETQ. The CDR3 is made up of 17 amino acids. The CDR3: CASRFSGLAGGQENQYF. CDR3 sequence (DNA): TGCGCCAGCAGGTTCTCCGGACTAGCGGGGGGACAAGAGAACCAGTACTTC.

The chain uses TRBV18 and TRBJ2-5, with TRBD2 as a possible D gene (7 bases). CDR1 and CDR2 from the germline V gene are KGHSH and LQKENI. Trimming cost V 2 bases and J 2 bases, with 12 bases left between them. The CDR3 spans 15 residues. CDR3 in amino acids: CASSPRGGAQETQYF. The CDR3 nucleotides are TGTGCCAGCTCACCAAGGGGGGGCGCTCAAGAGACCCAGTACTTC.

The genes are TRBV5-1 and TRBJ2-5, with unresolved D. V was pared by 0 bases and J by 0 bases, with 3 bases between. CDR3 size: 13 residues. Per germline, CDR1 SGHRS and CDR2 YFSETQ. The CDR3 DNA reads as TGCGCCAGCAGCTTGGCCAACCAAGAGACCCAGTACTTC. It translates to CASSLANQETQYF.

The V gene is TRBV6-6, the J gene TRBJ1-4; D gene unclear. V was cut by 1 base and J by 4 bases, with 13 bases left in between. The length of the CDR3 is 16 residues. Germline CDR1 is MNHNY and CDR2 is SVGAGI (reference sequence). CDR3 loop: CASSYYRERINEKLFF. The CDR3 DNA sequence: TGTGCCAGCAGTTACTATAGGGAGAGAATTAATGAAAAACTGTTTTTT.

The CDR3 sequence: CASTNEEGTEAFF. The CDR3 DNA reads TGTGCCAGCACCAACGAGGAGGGGACTGAAGCTTTCTTT. The J gene is TRBJ1-1, the V gene TRBV6-5; D might be TRBD1 (5 bases). Germline lookup yields CDR1 MNHEY and CDR2 SVGAGI. This CDR3 has 13 amino acids. Deletions cut 7 bases from V and 5 bases from J, with 14 bases between.

The DNA of the CDR3 is TGTGCCAGCACCTTTAACCAGGGGGTATATGGCTACACCTTC. This encodes CASTFNQGVYGYTF. The J gene is TRBJ1-2, the V gene TRBV11-2; 7 bases fit TRBD1. V gave up 7 bases and J gave up 5 bases; unmatched junction bases: 10. The CDR3 has 14 amino acids. The V gene's germline CDR1 is SGHAT and CDR2 FQNNGV.

This chain joins TRBV30 and TRBJ2-3; D not resolved. Germline V CDR1 and CDR2: GTSNPN, SVGIG (reference sequence). This CDR3 has 13 residues. Trimming shortened V by 0 bases and J by 5 bases, and 9 bases separated the two germline ends. Here the CDR3 DNA reads TGTGCCTGGAGTGTACGGGTTAGAGATACGCAGTATTTT. It is translated as CAWSVRVRDTQYF.

V usage is TRBV18 and J usage is TRBJ2-7; the D is unclear. The CDR3 covers 13 residues. In germline, CDR1 is KGHSH, CDR2 LQKENI. V shed 4 bases and J shed 3 bases, with 10 bases lying between them. The CDR3 loop is CASSHTVDYEQYF. As DNA, the CDR3 is TGTGCCAGCTCACATACAGTGGACTACGAGCAGTACTTC.

The genes are TRBV4-1 and TRBJ2-5, with D possibly matching TRBD2 (5 bases). The CDR3 runs to 14 residues. In germline, CDR1 is MGHRA, CDR2 YSYEKL. Trimming took 4 bases from V and 2 from J, leaving 11 bases between them. For the CDR3, the DNA is TGCGCCAGCAGCCGTCCGGGGAGACAAGAGACCCAGTACTTC. Its translation is CASSRPGRQETQYF.

The genes are TRBV5-8 and TRBJ2-7; maybe TRBD2 (7 bases). Trimming stripped 0 bases from V and 2 bases from J, with 9 bases between. The CDR3 runs 14 residues. Per the germline V gene, CDR1 is SGHTS and CDR2 is YDEGEE. The CDR3 sequence: CASSLGGGPYEQYF. CDR3 nucleotide sequence: TGTGCCAGCAGCTTGGGGGGGGGCCCCTACGAGCAGTACTTC. Looking up the rest from reference TRBV5-8 and TRBJ2-7 gives the full variable domain: EAGVTQSPTHLIKTRGQQATLRCSPISGHTSVYWYQQALGLGLQFLLWYDEGEERNRGNFPPRFSGRQFPNYSSELNVNALELEDSALYLCASSLGGGPYEQYFGPGTRLTVT.

The V call is TRBV7-2, the J call TRBJ1-5; the D gene is possibly TRBD1 (5 bases). CDR3 length: 14 amino acids. V was trimmed by 6 bases and J by 6 bases, leaving 15 bases between them. CDR1 is SGHTA and CDR2 is FQGNSA in the germline V gene. CDR3 DNA sequence: TGTGCCAGCAGTCCAGGGATTTCGGCTCAGCCCCAGCATTTT. Translated, it gives CASSPGISAQPQHF.

In DNA form, the CDR3 reads TGTGCCAGCAGCTTAGGTGGGCCAGGCACTGAAGCTTTCTTT. This encodes CASSLGGPGTEAFF. This rearrangement joins TRBV7-6 to TRBJ1-1; no clear D. The CDR3 totals 14 residues. Germline V gene sequence: CDR1 SGHVS, CDR2 FNYEAQ. The germline V and J ends were trimmed by 1 base and 4 bases, with 10 bases remaining between them. Full variable domain (rest looked up from reference TRBV7-6 and TRBJ1-1): GAGVSQSPRYKVTKRGQDVALRCDPISGHVSLYWYRQALGQGPEFLTYFNYEAQQDKSGLPNDRFSAERPEGSISTLTIQRTEQRDSAMYRCASSLGGPGTEAFFGQGTRLTVV.

The genes are TRBV6-1 and TRBJ1-1; D call uncertain. The CDR3 length is 14 residues. Germline CDR1 MNHNS, CDR2 SASEGT. V gave up 3 bases and J gave up 1 base, with 9 bases separating them. The CDR3 DNA reads as TGTGCCAGCAGTGATTTCCCGGGGAACACTGAAGCTTTCTTT. Amino acid sequence: CASSDFPGNTEAFF.

The chain has TRBV2 and TRBJ2-7; 10 nucleotides line up with TRBD1. Looked up from germline, CDR1 is SNHLY and CDR2 is FYNNEI. CDR3 length: 13 residues. J gave up 4 bases and V 8 bases, and 5 bases lay outside the gene matches. This CDR3 reads CASGRGQGYEQYF. The CDR3 DNA is TGTGCCAGCGGACGGGGACAGGGGTACGAGCAGTACTTC.

V and J are TRBV5-1 and TRBJ2-3; TRBD2 might be the D (5 bases). The germline V gene has CDR1 SGHRS and CDR2 YFSETQ. Trimming left V 0 bases short and J 2 bases short, with 16 bases between. This CDR3 contains 17 residues. The CDR3 loop reads CASSLAPLTGFTDTQYF. In nucleotides, the CDR3 is TGCGCCAGCAGCTTGGCCCCACTGACGGGATTCACAGATACGCAGTATTTT.

The CDR3 DNA is TGTGCCAGCAGCAAAGACAGGGGGACAACCCTTTTGGGTGAAAAACTGTTTTTT. It specifies CASSKDRGTTLLGEKLFF. V gene TRBV21-1 combines with J gene TRBJ1-4; the table's TRBD1 call for D was not verified on the DNA. TRBV21-1 counts as a pseudogene. The CDR3 is 18 amino acids.